This T cell receptor beta chain was identified during a study of T cell repertoires in cytomegalovirus infection. Study-wide context: Both a matching HLA type and CMV infection were indicated by public TCR beta signatures.

This clonotype was recorded many times. After removal of 2 bases from V and 3 bases from J, the junction contained 5 bases not matched to a gene. The CDR3 runs to 17 residues. Germline V gene lookup returns CDR1 SGHVS and CDR2 FQNEAQ. TCRdb reprocessed the reads via MiXCR and lists one record per CDR3 protein. The data hold about 320,000 distinct CDR3 sequences, with more than 9% observed a single time. The receptor was derived from a human donor in good health (CMV status not recorded). Some clones in this sample may be carry-over from other donors' samples. The specimen was PBMCs. V gene TRBV7-8 combines with J gene TRBJ2-2, with TRBD2 identical over 11 bases. CDR3 amino acids: CASSLTRTSGHTGELFF. CDR3 DNA: TGTGCCAGCAGCTTAACAAGGACTAGCGGGCACACCGGGGAGCTGTTTTTT.